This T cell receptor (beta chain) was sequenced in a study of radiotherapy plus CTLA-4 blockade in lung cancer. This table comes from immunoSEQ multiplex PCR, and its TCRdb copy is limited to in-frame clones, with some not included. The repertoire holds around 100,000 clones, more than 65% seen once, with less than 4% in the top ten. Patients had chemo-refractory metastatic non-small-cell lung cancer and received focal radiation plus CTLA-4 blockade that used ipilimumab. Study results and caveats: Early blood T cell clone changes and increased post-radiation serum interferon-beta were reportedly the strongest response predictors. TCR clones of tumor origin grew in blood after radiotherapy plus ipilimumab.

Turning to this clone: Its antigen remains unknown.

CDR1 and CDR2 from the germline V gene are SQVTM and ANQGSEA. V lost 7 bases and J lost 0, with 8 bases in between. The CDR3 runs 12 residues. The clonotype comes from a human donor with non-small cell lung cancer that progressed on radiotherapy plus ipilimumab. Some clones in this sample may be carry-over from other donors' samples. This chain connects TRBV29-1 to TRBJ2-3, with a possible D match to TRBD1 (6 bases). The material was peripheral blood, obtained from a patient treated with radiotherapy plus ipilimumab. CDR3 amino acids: CSADSSTDTQYF. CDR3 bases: TGCAGCGCGGACAGTAGCACAGATACGCAGTATTTT.